Described below is a single T cell receptor (beta chain) sequence and its context. Antigen specificity is unknown. The data were taken from a study of T cells in localized non-small cell lung cancer. The CDR3 sequence is 14 residues long. V shed 5 bases, J shed 9 bases, and the junction held 7 bases outside the gene matches. Germline V gene lookup returns CDR1 MRHNA and CDR2 SNTAGT. General study points: Among the top 100 tumor clones, a median around 60 appeared in adjacent lung.

Assay used: immunoSEQ multiplex PCR; TCRdb lists only in-frame clones, some missing. The table shows over 25,000 clones, with 80% to 95% occurring only once. This chain uses TRBV6-4 with TRBJ2-1, with 10 bases aligning to TRBD2. Specimen: peripheral blood, collected before any cancer treatment. This clonotype was sampled from a woman aged 35 to 75 with stage I lung adenocarcinoma. CDR3 sequence (DNA): TGTGCCAGCAGTCCGCTAGCGGGAGTAGGTGAGCAGTTCTTC. It encodes CASSPLAGVGEQFF.